Listed here are 28 T cell receptor beta chains from one sample, sequenced in a study of shared clonotypes between healthy human individuals. Terminally differentiated effector memory CD45RA+ cells were excluded by CCR7 positive selection of CD45RO-negative cells. Profiling relied on immunoSEQ multiplex PCR, and the TCRdb table lists in-frame clones only, not all of them. The sample lists roughly 770,000 clones, 96% occurring once. Sequencing was carried out using naive CD8+ T cells sorted from blood. The receptors were gathered from a man aged 25-45 years in good health.

The CDR3 is CASSWGSKQYF. The CDR3 DNA reads TGTGCCAGCAGCTGGGGGAGTAAGCAGTACTTC. The chain links TRBV7-9 to TRBJ2-7; the D call may be TRBD1 or TRBD2 (5 bases each). The CDR3 is made up of 11 amino acids. V was clipped by 4 bases and J by 8 bases, with 9 bases between them. Looked up from germline, CDR1 is SEHNR and CDR2 is FQNEAQ (reference sequence).

CDR3 in DNA: TGTGCCAGCAGCTTCGGGCAGGGCACTGAAGCTTTCTTT. It is translated as CASSFGQGTEAFF. This chain connects TRBV11-2 to TRBJ1-1, with TRBD1 as a possible D gene (5 bases). CDR1 SGHAT and CDR2 FQNNGV come from the germline V gene. The ends were cut back, 3 bases at V and 4 bases at J, with 9 bases in the middle. The CDR3 has 13 residues.

The chain is built from TRBV7-8 and TRBJ2-3, with 8 positions matching TRBD2. The CDR3 has 16 amino acids. Germline V gene lookup returns CDR1 SGHVS and CDR2 FQNEAQ. V shed 1 base and J 1 base; nucleotides not matched to a gene: 4. Written as DNA, the CDR3 is TGTGCCAGCAGCTTAGACCCGGGAGGGGGCACAGATACGCAGTATTTT. Residues: CASSLDPGGGTDTQYF.

Note on this clone: The sample carries other DNA sequences with the same CDR3. V and J are TRBV7-9 and TRBJ2-7; no clear D. Trimming shortened V by 5 bases and J by 5 bases, and 7 bases separated the two germline ends. Looked up from germline, CDR1 is SEHNR and CDR2 is FQNEAQ (reference sequence). This CDR3 has 11 residues. In nucleotides, the CDR3 is TGTGCCAGCAGCCCTGGGGACGAGCAGTACTTC. Translation: CASSPGDEQYF.

The CDR3 DNA follows: TGTGCCAGCGTAACCGGGACAGGGAATGAGCAGTTCTTC. It specifies CASVTGTGNEQFF. This sequence joins TRBV27 and TRBJ2-1; TRBD1 matches 9 bases. The CDR3 loop spans 13 amino acids. The V gene end was trimmed by 8 bases and the J gene end by 7 bases; junction bases not matched to a gene: 6. Germline CDR1 is MNHEY and CDR2 is SMNVEV (reference sequence).

The gene calls are TRBV4-1 and TRBJ2-3, with D hard to call. Per the germline V gene, CDR1 is MGHRA and CDR2 is YSYEKL. This CDR3 is 15 amino acids long. V gave up 4 bases and J gave up 1 base, with 12 bases separating them. The CDR3 sequence: CASSRLSLGTDTQYF. The CDR3 nucleotides read TGCGCCAGCAGCCGCCTGTCCCTTGGCACAGATACGCAGTATTTT.

The V and J genes are TRBV27 and TRBJ1-2; a possible D gene is TRBD1 (6 bases). The CDR3 consists of 13 residues. Trimming cost V 8 bases and J 4 bases, with 14 bases left between them. CDR1 is MNHEY and CDR2 is SMNVEV in the germline V gene (reference sequence). The CDR3 DNA is TGTGCCAGCGGTGAATGGGGGGCCTATGGCTACACCTTC. Protein sequence: CASGEWGAYGYTF.

The V gene is TRBV7-6, the J gene TRBJ1-3; 8 bases are a match to TRBD1. CDR3 length: 20 amino acids. Per the germline V gene, CDR1 is SGHVS and CDR2 is FNYEAQ. Losses at the gene ends were 0 bases for V and 0 bases for J; bases not matched to a gene: 13. CDR3 bases: TGTGCCAGCAGCTTAGCCCCCGGACAGGGAATGGGAGGCTCTGGAAACACCATATATTTT. As protein: CASSLAPGQGMGGSGNTIYF.

CDR3 residues: CAALSNTGELFF. In DNA, the CDR3 is TGTGCCGCCCTTTCGAACACCGGGGAGCTGTTTTTT. The V gene is TRBV30, the J gene TRBJ2-2; no definite D call. Per germline, CDR1 GTSNPN and CDR2 SVGIG (reference sequence). The CDR3 runs to 12 residues. V lost 8 bases to trimming and J lost 0 bases, with 7 bases between them.

The J gene is TRBJ2-4, the V gene TRBV27; TRBD1 aligns across 9 bases. The CDR3 length is 16 residues. CDR1 is MNHEY, CDR2 SMNVEV, per germline (reference sequence). Losses at the gene ends were 0 bases for V and 6 bases for J; bases not matched to a gene: 6. Written as DNA, the CDR3 is TGTGCCAGCAGTTTATCATGGGGACAGGGCCGAAACATTCAGTACTTC. The encoded protein is CASSLSWGQGRNIQYF.

The V and J genes are TRBV7-9 and TRBJ2-2; D call uncertain. This CDR3 is 15 amino acids long. V shed 3 bases and J shed 4 bases, with 12 bases lying between them. CDR1 and CDR2 (germline): SEHNR, FQNEAQ (reference sequence). In nucleotides, the CDR3 is TGTGCCAGCAGCTTTAAGGGATACGGCACCGGGGAGCTGTTTTTT. Translated, it gives CASSFKGYGTGELFF. Combining the CDR3 with reference TRBV7-9 and TRBJ2-2 gives the whole variable domain DTGVSQNPRHKITKRGQNVTFRCDPISEHNRLYWYRQTLGQGPEFLTYFQNEAQLEKSRLLSDRFSAERPKGSFSTLEIQRTEQGDSAMYLCASSFKGYGTGELFFGEGSRLTVL.

The DNA for the CDR3 is TGTGCCAGCAGCTCGACGACAGGGATGTACGAGCAGTACTTC. It codes for CASSSTTGMYEQYF. The V call is TRBV7-9, the J call TRBJ2-7; TRBD1 aligns across 7 bases. With 4 bases clipped from V and 4 bases from J, the junction kept 7 bases outside the gene matches. CDR3 size: 14 residues. The germline CDR1 and CDR2 sequences are SEHNR and FQNEAQ (reference sequence).

This chain uses TRBV29-1 with TRBJ2-3; TRBD2 might be the D (6 bases). Germline CDR1 SQVTM, CDR2 ANQGSEA. The CDR3 consists of 13 residues. CDR3 sequence: CTARGGDTDTQYF. The DNA for the CDR3 is TGCACCGCGAGGGGAGGCGACACAGATACGCAGTATTTT.

The chain couples TRBV28 to TRBJ1-5, with D perhaps TRBD1 (5 bases). The germline CDR1 and CDR2 sequences are MDHEN and SYDVKM. The V and J ends lost 3 bases and 0 bases respectively, with 9 bases between them. CDR3 length: 15 amino acids. The CDR3 sequence: CASSFLGVSNQPQHF. The CDR3 coding sequence is TGTGCCAGCAGTTTTTTAGGGGTTAGCAATCAGCCCCAGCATTTT.

J is TRBJ1-3 and V is TRBV7-6; D uncertain. The CDR3 covers 15 residues. V lost 2 bases and J 6 bases, leaving 14 bases between the germline ends. Germline V gene sequence: CDR1 SGHVS, CDR2 FNYEAQ. Here the CDR3 DNA reads TGTGCCAGCAGCTTACTATCGGGAGTGGAAAACACCATATATTTT. As protein: CASSLLSGVENTIYF. Combining the CDR3 with reference TRBV7-6 and TRBJ1-3 gives the whole variable domain GAGVSQSPRYKVTKRGQDVALRCDPISGHVSLYWYRQALGQGPEFLTYFNYEAQQDKSGLPNDRFSAERPEGSISTLTIQRTEQRDSAMYRCASSLLSGVENTIYFGEGSWLTVV.

V and J are TRBV7-8 and TRBJ2-1; no clear D gene. V dropped 5 bases and J dropped 7 bases, with 12 bases sitting between them. Germline V gene data show CDR1 as SGHVS and CDR2 as FQNEAQ. The length of the CDR3 is 13 residues. CDR3 sequence (DNA): TGTGCCAGCAGCCCAGACGTGAAGAATGAGCAGTTCTTC. Translating it yields CASSPDVKNEQFF.

The chain carries TRBV19 and TRBJ2-1, with 14 bases that match TRBD2. CDR3 length: 16 residues. Germline CDR1 LNHDA, CDR2 SQIVND (reference sequence). V lost 4 bases to trimming and J lost 7 bases; unmatched junction nucleotides: 6. The CDR3 region has the DNA TGTGCCAGTAGTACCGGAGGACTAGCGGGAGGTAATGAGCAGTTCTTC. Amino acid sequence: CASSTGGLAGGNEQFF.

The V gene is TRBV27, the J gene TRBJ2-1; a possible D gene is TRBD2 (6 bases). The germline V gene encodes CDR1 MNHEY and CDR2 SMNVEV (reference sequence). Between the trimmed V and J ends, which lost 4 bases and 6 bases, there was a span of 13 bases. CDR3 length: 14 residues. The CDR3: CASSWGLGPNEQFF. The CDR3 DNA sequence: TGTGCCAGCAGTTGGGGACTCGGACCCAATGAGCAGTTCTTC.

With regard to this clone: Because the CDR3 is missing its conserved closing phenylalanine or tryptophan, this is likely a read error. No DNA is shown, since the ends of the CDR3 on it are uncertain; the CDR3 is the one TCRdb lists. The chain is built from TRBV7-2 and TRBJ2-4; the table gives TRBD2 as D, unverified against the DNA. CDR1 and CDR2 (germline): SGHTA, FQGNSA. Counting both end residues, the CDR3 totals 15 amino acids. CDR3: CASSLDPSSGRGLVV.

CDR3 protein: CATSKGQGAVYGYTF. The CDR3 nucleotides read TGTGCCACCAGCAAAGGCCAGGGGGCGGTCTATGGCTACACCTTC. J is TRBJ1-2 and V is TRBV15, with 8 positions matching TRBD1. The CDR3 covers 15 residues. In germline, CDR1 is LNHNV, CDR2 YYDKDF (reference sequence). Trimming cost V 4 bases and J 4 bases; bases outside gene matches: 8.

V and J are TRBV9 and TRBJ2-5; 10 nucleotides match TRBD2. V shed 3 bases and J 4 bases; nucleotides not matched to a gene: 6. CDR1 is SGDLS, CDR2 YYNGEE, per germline. CDR3 size: 15 residues. The CDR3, as DNA: TGTGCCAGCAGCGACTCTAGCGGGAGCCGAGAGACCCAGTACTTC. As protein: CASSDSSGSRETQYF.

The J gene is TRBJ2-7, the V gene TRBV27, with 10 positions matching TRBD1. CDR1 is MNHEY and CDR2 is SMNVEV in the germline V gene (reference sequence). The V and J ends lost 5 bases and 3 bases, in that order; junction bases with no gene match: 7. There are 15 residues in the CDR3. In nucleotides, the CDR3 is TGTGCCAGCAGTGTCGCCGGGACAGGGGACTACGAGCAGTACTTC. Protein sequence: CASSVAGTGDYEQYF.

The rearrangement links TRBV7-8 to TRBJ2-3; 7 bases match TRBD2. CDR1 and CDR2 (germline): SGHVS, FQNEAQ. The CDR3 is 14 residues long. The junction had 3 bases not matched to a gene; V was cut back by 5 bases and J by 1 base. DNA for the CDR3: TGTGCCAGCAGCCCGAGCGGGGGCACAGATACGCAGTATTTT. Translating gives CASSPSGGTDTQYF.

The DNA of the CDR3 is TGCGCCAGCAGCAGCTGGCCAGCGGGAGAAGGCACAGATACGCAGTATTTT. Its protein product is CASSSWPAGEGTDTQYF. The chain employs TRBV4-1 and TRBJ2-3, with 8 positions matching TRBD2. The trim removed 5 bases at V and 1 base at J, leaving 11 bases unmatched. The CDR3 is made up of 17 amino acids. Germline V CDR1 and CDR2: MGHRA, YSYEKL.

The rearrangement uses TRBV4-1 and TRBJ1-5, with D unresolved. This CDR3 spans 16 amino acids. Trimming took off 0 bases at V and 3 bases at J, with 12 bases between the two ends. The germline V gene encodes CDR1 MGHRA and CDR2 YSYEKL. Here the CDR3 DNA reads TGCGCCAGCAGCCAAGATCGGACGGATTACAATCAGCCCCAGCATTTT. Translation gives CASSQDRTDYNQPQHF.

This sequence joins TRBV5-1 and TRBJ1-1, with D uncertain. The CDR3 has 13 residues. V lost 4 bases and J lost 0, with 7 bases in between. From germline, CDR1 is SGHRS and CDR2 YFSETQ. Here the CDR3 reads CASSAAMNTEAFF. The CDR3 bases are TGCGCCAGCAGCGCGGCGATGAACACTGAAGCTTTCTTT.

The chain carries TRBV7-8 and TRBJ2-1, with D possibly being TRBD2 (5 bases). Germline lookup yields CDR1 SGHVS and CDR2 FQNEAQ. Trimming stripped 5 bases from V and 4 bases from J, with 18 bases between. CDR3 length: 16 residues. CDR3 sequence: CASSADERAAYNEQFF. The CDR3 bases are TGTGCCAGCAGCGCCGATGAGAGGGCGGCTTACAATGAGCAGTTCTTC. Combining the CDR3 with reference TRBV7-8 and TRBJ2-1 gives the whole variable domain GAGVSQSPRYKVAKRGQDVALRCDPISGHVSLFWYQQALGQGPEFLTYFQNEAQLDKSGLPSDRFFAERPEGSVSTLKIQRTQQEDSAVYLCASSADERAAYNEQFFGPGTRLTVL.

CDR3 sequence: CASSRTGEQYF. The CDR3 DNA reads TGTGCCAGCAGCCGGACTGGGGAGCAGTACTTC. V usage is TRBV28 and J usage is TRBJ2-7; tentative D call: TRBD2 (5 bases). The CDR3 is made up of 11 amino acids. The germline gives CDR1 MDHEN, CDR2 SYDVKM. V was shortened by 6 bases and J by 7 bases, with 10 bases between the two germline ends.